This TCR beta chain was documented in a study of blood T cell repertoires in COVID-19. Overall study context: Sites in the United States, Italy and Spain provided acute and convalescent COVID-19 samples. PBMCs, B-cell-depleted T cells, or T cells were the source of the cDNA or gDNA that made up the material.

Relative to its sample, this clone is medium-sized. How the authors handled the data: Nucleated cell counts were estimated from reference gene primer amplification. Sequenced by immunoSEQ multiplex PCR; TCRdb stores in-frame clones only, minus some. D and trimming were read from the DNA, whereas the V and J calls and clone size are those reported in that table. The sample carries around 110,000 clones, about 80% recorded once. Trimming left V 5 bases short and J 6 bases short, with 17 bases between. The CDR3 loop spans 14 amino acids. Germline CDR1 reads SGHNT; CDR2 reads YYREEE (reference sequence). The V gene is TRBV5-4, the J gene TRBJ1-1; D is possibly TRBD1 (6 bases). The sample comprised peripheral blood. The clonotype comes from a man aged 55 to 70 with active or convalescent COVID-19. The CDR3 sequence: CASSSGTQFPEAFF. The DNA of the CDR3 is TGTGCCAGCAGTTCCGGGACACAGTTTCCTGAAGCTTTCTTT.